The T cell receptor (beta chain) under discussion was sequenced for a study of T cell clonality in common variable immunodeficiency. Study outcomes and limitations: Reportedly, TCR beta sequences from common variable immunodeficiency showed fewer deletions and N-nucleotide insertions.

Worth noting for this clone: The antigen is not known. The read ends 3 residues before the CDR3 terminus; that terminus is restored from the germline J gene.

Equal genomic DNA amounts from CVID and control samples were sequenced. This table comes from immunoSEQ multiplex PCR, and its TCRdb copy is limited to in-frame clones, with some not included. This repertoire holds some 30,000 clones, and none appear only once. CDR1 is KGHSH and CDR2 is LQKENI in the germline V gene. There are 15 residues in the CDR3. The ends lost 2 bases at V and 1 base at J; junction bases unmatched: 2. Sequencing used peripheral blood mononuclear cells. The sequence derives from a human donor with common variable immunodeficiency. The V and J genes are TRBV18 and TRBJ1-1; TRBD1 aligns across 9 bases. The CDR3 sequence is CASSPGQGTNTEAFF. The sequenced part of the CDR3 DNA is TGTGCCAGCTCACCAGGACAGGGGACGAACACTGAA.